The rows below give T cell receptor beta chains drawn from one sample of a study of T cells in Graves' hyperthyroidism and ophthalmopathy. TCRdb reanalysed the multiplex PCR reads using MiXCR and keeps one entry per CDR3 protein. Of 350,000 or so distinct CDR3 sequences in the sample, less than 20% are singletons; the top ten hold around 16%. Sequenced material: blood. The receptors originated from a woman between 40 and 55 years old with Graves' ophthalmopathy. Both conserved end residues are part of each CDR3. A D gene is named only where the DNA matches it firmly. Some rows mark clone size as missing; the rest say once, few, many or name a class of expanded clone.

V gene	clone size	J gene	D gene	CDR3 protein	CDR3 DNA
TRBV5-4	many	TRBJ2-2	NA	CASSKGTTNTGELFF	TGTGCCAGCAGCAAAGGGACCACGAACACCGGGGAGCTGTTTTTT
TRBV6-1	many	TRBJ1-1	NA	CASSEVGRTTEAFF	TGTGCCAGCAGTGAAGTAGGCAGGACCACTGAAGCTTTCTTT
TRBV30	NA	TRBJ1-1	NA	CAWSRTGPSEAFF	TGTGCCTGGAGTCGGACGGGGCCCTCTGAAGCTTTCTTT
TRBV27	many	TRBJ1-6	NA	CASSLRQETSPLHF	TGTGCCAGCAGTCTCAGACAGGAGACATCACCCCTCCACTTT
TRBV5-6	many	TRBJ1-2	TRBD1	CASSQRDRPTKGDGYTF	TGTGCCAGCAGCCAACGGGACAGGCCCACCAAGGGTGATGGCTACACCTTC
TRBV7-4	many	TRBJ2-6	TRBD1	CASSLYRSVSGGLRGANVLTF	TGTGCCAGCAGCTTATACAGGTCGGTGTCAGGGGGCCTACGGGGGGCCAACGTCCTGACTTTC
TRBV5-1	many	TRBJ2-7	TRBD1	CASSLGDRSSYEQYF	TGCGCCAGCAGCTTGGGGGACAGGTCCTCCTACGAGCAGTACTTC
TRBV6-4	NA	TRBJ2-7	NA	CASSSNGSSDEQSF	TGTGCCAGCAGTTCTAACGGGAGTTCGGACGAGCAGTCCTTC
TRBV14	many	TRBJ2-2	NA	CASSQGLPNTGELFF	TGTGCCAGCAGCCAGGGTCTCCCGAACACCGGGGAGCTGTTTTTT
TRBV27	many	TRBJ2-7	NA	CASSFEQASYEQYF	TGTGCCAGCAGTTTTGAGCAGGCGTCCTACGAGCAGTACTTC
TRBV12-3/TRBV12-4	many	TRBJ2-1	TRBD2	CASSSSLAGGPREQFF	TGTGCCAGCAGTTCTTCCTTAGCGGGAGGGCCGAGGGAGCAGTTCTTC
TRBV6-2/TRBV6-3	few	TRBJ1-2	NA	CASSPRRTNYGYTF	TGTGCCAGCAGCCCTCGACGGACTAACTATGGCTACACCTTC
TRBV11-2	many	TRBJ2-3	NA	CASSLVFGSSTDTQYF	TGTGCCAGCAGCTTAGTCTTCGGCTCTAGCACAGATACGCAGTATTTT
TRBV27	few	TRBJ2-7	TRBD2	CASSATSGRGDEQYF	TGTGCCAGCAGTGCCACTAGCGGGAGGGGCGACGAGCAGTACTTC
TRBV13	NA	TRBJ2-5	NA	CASSSTTWGHETQYF	TGTGCCAGCAGCTCGACGACCTGGGGTCATGAGACCCAGTACTTC
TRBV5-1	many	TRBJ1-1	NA	CASRVQASRGNTEAFF	TGCGCCAGCAGGGTACAGGCATCGAGGGGCAACACTGAAGCTTTCTTT
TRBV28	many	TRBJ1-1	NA	CASSFEDSLGWTEAFF	TGTGCCAGCAGTTTTGAAGACAGTCTTGGATGGACTGAAGCTTTCTTT
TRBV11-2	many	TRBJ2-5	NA	CASSLGYFRVPSLGKYF	TGTGCCAGCAGCTTGGGTTACTTCAGGGTACCAAGTTTAGGGAAGTACTTC
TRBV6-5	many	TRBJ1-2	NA	CASSYLGQNYGYTF	TGTGCCAGCAGTTACTTGGGACAAAACTATGGCTACACCTTC
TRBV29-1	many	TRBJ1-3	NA	CSVGEGNTIYF	TGCAGCGTTGGGGAGGGAAACACCATATATTTT
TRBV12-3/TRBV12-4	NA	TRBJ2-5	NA	CASRRGGGETQYF	TGTGCCAGCAGAAGGGGGGGCGGTGAGACCCAGTACTTC
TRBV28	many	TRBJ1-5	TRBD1	CASREGTGGNQPQHF	TGTGCCAGCAGGGAAGGGACAGGGGGAAATCAGCCCCAGCATTTT
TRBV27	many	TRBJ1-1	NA	CASSPRWGDYTEAFF	TGTGCCAGCAGTCCACGCTGGGGGGACTACACTGAAGCTTTCTTT
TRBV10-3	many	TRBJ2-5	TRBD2	CAIKTSGEETQYF	TGTGCCATCAAGACTAGCGGCGAAGAGACCCAGTACTTC
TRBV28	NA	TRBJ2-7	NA	CASSLGVFPYEQYF	TGTGCCAGCAGTTTGGGCGTTTTCCCCTACGAGCAGTACTTC
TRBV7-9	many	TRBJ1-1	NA	CASSLGWEVDTEAFF	TGTGCCAGCAGCTTAGGGTGGGAGGTTGACACTGAAGCTTTCTTT
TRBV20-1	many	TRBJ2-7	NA	CSARDGLSSYEQYF	TGCAGTGCCCGGGACGGACTTAGCTCCTACGAGCAGTACTTC
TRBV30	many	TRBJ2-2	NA	CAWSLRSSTGELFF	TGTGCCTGGAGTCTCCGGTCGAGCACCGGGGAGCTGTTTTTT